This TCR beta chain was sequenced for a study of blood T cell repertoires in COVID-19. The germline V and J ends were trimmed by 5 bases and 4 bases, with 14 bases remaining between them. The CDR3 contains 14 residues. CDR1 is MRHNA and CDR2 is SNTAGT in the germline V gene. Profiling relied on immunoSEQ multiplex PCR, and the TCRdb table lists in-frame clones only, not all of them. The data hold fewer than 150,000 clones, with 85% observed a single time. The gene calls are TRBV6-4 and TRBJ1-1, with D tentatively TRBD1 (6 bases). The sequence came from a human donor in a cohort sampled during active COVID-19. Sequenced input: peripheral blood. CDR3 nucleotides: TGTGCCAGCAGTCCGGGACATACGGTCACTGAAGCTTTCTTT. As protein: CASSPGHTVTEAFF.